This TCR beta chain derives from a study of T cells in Graves' hyperthyroidism and ophthalmopathy. The study excluded patients with uncontrolled infection, other autoimmune disease, pregnancy or lactation. The CDR3 runs to 14 residues. The germline V and J ends were trimmed by 8 bases and 5 bases, with 13 bases remaining between them. Per germline, CDR1 MNHNS and CDR2 SASEGT. There were TCR beta CDR3 regions amplified from RNA transcripts. HTBI primers were used for first-round RT-PCR of the TCR CDR3. TCRdb reanalysed the multiplex PCR reads using MiXCR and keeps one entry per CDR3 protein. The table records more than 450,000 distinct CDR3 sequences, around 20% of them present only once.

The receptor comes from a middle-aged man with Graves' ophthalmopathy. The specimen sequenced was blood. The chain joins TRBV6-1 to TRBJ1-6; D call uncertain. CDR3 DNA: TGTGCCAGCCGCCGGAACGTAAATAATTCACCCCTCCACTTT. Protein product: CASRRNVNNSPLHF.